The TCR beta chain under discussion was sequenced for a study of blood T cell repertoires in COVID-19. On the study more broadly: Some COVID-19 samples were acute and others convalescent; all came from the United States, Italy and Spain. PBMCs, B-cell-depleted T cells, or T cells were the source of the cDNA or gDNA that made up the material.

The CDR3 sequence is 16 residues long. Per germline, CDR1 KGHDR and CDR2 SFDVKD. With V trimmed by 4 bases and J by 2 bases, 5 bases remained unmatched. Per the authors' pipeline: Reference gene primer amplification gave nucleated cell count estimates. The protocol was immunoSEQ multiplex PCR, while the TCRdb copy is restricted to in-frame clones and leaves out a portion. V, J and clone size were drawn from that table, and D and trimming were deduced from the DNA. The sample carries about 50,000 clones, 70% to 85% recorded once. The sequenced sample consisted of peripheral blood. The sequence came from an older man with acute or convalescent COVID-19. The V call is TRBV24-1, the J call TRBJ1-5; 9 bases align to TRBD1. The CDR3 loop is CATSEGQGSGNQPQHF. CDR3 nucleotides: TGTGCCACCAGTGAGGGACAGGGTTCGGGCAATCAGCCCCAGCATTTT.